This TCR beta chain was recorded in a study of blood T cell repertoires in COVID-19. The wider study: Both acute and convalescent COVID-19 samples were obtained from the United States, Italy and Spain.

Methods used by the authors: It was from reference gene primer amplification that nucleated cell counts were estimated. Using immunoSEQ multiplex PCR, the repertoire was profiled, and TCRdb retains in-frame clones only, with some absent. The V and J calls and clone size come from that table; D and trimming were worked out from the DNA. The repertoire holds about 310,000 clones, with roughly 90% as singletons. Clinical histories supplied by participants themselves formed the basis of cohort assignment. Cohort 3 recovery required two negative PCRs, clearance, or symptom resolution. The sequenced sample was PBMCs or T cells enriched from blood (not recorded which). The TCR sequence derives from a woman in her twenties or thirties who had recovered from COVID-19.

Here the CDR3 DNA reads TGTGCCAGCAGCTCAATTCGAGGGGGCGGGAGCTACACCTTC. This sequence encodes CASSSIRGGGSYTF. The chain combines TRBV11-2 with TRBJ1-2; TRBD1 aligns across 7 bases. J was trimmed by 9 bases and V by 4 bases; bases with no gene match: 11. Per germline, CDR1 SGHAT and CDR2 FQNNGV. The CDR3 is made up of 14 amino acids.